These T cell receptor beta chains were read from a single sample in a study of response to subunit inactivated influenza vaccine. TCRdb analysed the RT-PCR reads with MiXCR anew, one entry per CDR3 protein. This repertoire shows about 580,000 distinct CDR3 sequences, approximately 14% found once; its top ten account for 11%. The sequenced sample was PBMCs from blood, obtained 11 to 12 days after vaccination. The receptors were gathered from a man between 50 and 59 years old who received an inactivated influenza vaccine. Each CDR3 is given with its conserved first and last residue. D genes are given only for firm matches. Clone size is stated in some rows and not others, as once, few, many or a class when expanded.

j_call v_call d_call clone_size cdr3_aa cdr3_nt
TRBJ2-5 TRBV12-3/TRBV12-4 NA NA CASSFGVAQETQYF TGTGCCAGCAGTTTTGGGGTAGCGCAAGAGACCCAGTACTTC
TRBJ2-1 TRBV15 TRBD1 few CATSRTGGAYNEQFF TGTGCCACCAGCAGAACAGGGGGAGCTTACAATGAGCAGTTCTTC
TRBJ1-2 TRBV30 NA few CAWSARRSDEYGYTF TGTGCCTGGAGTGCCCGACGGTCCGACGAATATGGCTACACCTTC
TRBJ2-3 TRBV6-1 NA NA CASRRGGAFSTDTQYF TGTGCCAGCAGGAGGGGGGGGGCATTTAGCACAGATACGCAGTATTTT
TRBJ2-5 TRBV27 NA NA CASSGLRPGETQYF TGTGCCAGCAGTGGCCTCCGACCAGGGGAGACCCAGTACTTC
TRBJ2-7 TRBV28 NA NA CASSLAGRPNYEQYF TGTGCCAGCAGTTTAGCGGGCCGCCCTAACTACGAGCAGTACTTC
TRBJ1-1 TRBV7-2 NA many CASSLVLGGTEAFF TGTGCCAGCAGCTTAGTTCTGGGAGGGACTGAAGCTTTCTTT
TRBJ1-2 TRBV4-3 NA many CASSHADRVYGYTF TGCGCCAGCAGCCACGCAGACAGAGTCTATGGCTACACCTTC
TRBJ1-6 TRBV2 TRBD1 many CASSVGQGNSPLHF TGTGCCAGCAGTGTTGGACAGGGCAATTCACCCCTCCACTTT
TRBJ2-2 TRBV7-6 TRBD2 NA CASSLWRGGQGPGELFF TGTGCCAGCAGCTTATGGCGGGGGGGCCAAGGTCCCGGGGAGCTGTTTTTT
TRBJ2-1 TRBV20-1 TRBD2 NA CSASSGRGYNEQFF TGCAGTGCTAGTAGCGGGAGAGGCTACAATGAGCAGTTCTTC
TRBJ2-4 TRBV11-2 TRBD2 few CASSPPTSGGPNIQYF TGTGCCAGCAGCCCGCCGACTAGCGGGGGGCCAAACATTCAGTACTTC
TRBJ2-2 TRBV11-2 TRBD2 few CASSPKGLAGGVGTGELFF TGTGCCAGCAGCCCCAAGGGACTAGCGGGGGGAGTTGGCACCGGGGAGCTGTTTTTT
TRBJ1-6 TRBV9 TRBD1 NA CASSATGWGNSPLHF TGTGCCAGCAGCGCGACAGGGTGGGGGAATTCACCCCTCCACTTT
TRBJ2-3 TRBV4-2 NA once CASGADTQYF TGTGCCAGCGGCGCAGATACGCAGTATTTT
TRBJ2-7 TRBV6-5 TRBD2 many CASSYRTSGTYEQYF TGTGCCAGCAGTTACCGGACTAGCGGGACCTACGAGCAGTACTTC
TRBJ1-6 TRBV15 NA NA CATSRDLGSPLHF TGTGCCACCAGCAGAGATCTTGGATCACCCCTCCACTTT
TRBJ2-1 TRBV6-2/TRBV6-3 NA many CASSLGRSYNEQFF TGTGCCAGCAGTCTGGGACGGTCCTACAATGAGCAGTTCTTC
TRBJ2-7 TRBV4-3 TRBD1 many CASSQDFGTGDYEQYF TGCGCCAGCAGCCAAGATTTCGGGACAGGAGACTACGAGCAGTACTTC
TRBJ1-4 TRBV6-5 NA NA CASSYGQTETNEKLFF TGTGCCAGCAGTTACGGGCAGACTGAAACTAATGAAAAACTGTTTTTT
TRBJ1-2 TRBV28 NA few CASSAIRDFYGYTF TGTGCCAGCAGTGCGATAAGGGATTTCTATGGCTACACCTTC
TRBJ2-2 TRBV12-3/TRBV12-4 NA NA CASSLHRELFF TGTGCCAGCAGTCTACATAGGGAGCTGTTTTTT
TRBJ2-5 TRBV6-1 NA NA CASSELRGKRETQYF TGTGCCAGCAGTGAACTCAGGGGAAAGAGGGAGACCCAGTACTTC
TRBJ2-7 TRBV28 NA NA CASSFPGVGEQYF TGTGCCAGCAGTTTCCCCGGGGTGGGCGAGCAGTACTTC
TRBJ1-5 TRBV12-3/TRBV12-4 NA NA CASSWDGKNQPQHF TGTGCCAGCAGTTGGGACGGGAAGAATCAGCCCCAGCATTTT
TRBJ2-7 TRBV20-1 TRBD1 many CSAGQGAVSEQYF TGCAGTGCTGGACAGGGGGCTGTTAGCGAGCAGTACTTC
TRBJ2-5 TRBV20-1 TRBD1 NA CSAGTDQETQYF TGCAGTGCTGGGACAGACCAAGAGACCCAGTACTTC
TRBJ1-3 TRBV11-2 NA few CASSLDFRDNSGNTIYF TGTGCCAGCAGCTTAGATTTTAGGGACAACTCTGGAAACACCATATATTTT
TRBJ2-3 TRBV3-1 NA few CASSPEGFPSFPYF TGTGCCAGCAGCCCCGAAGGGTTTCCTAGCTTTCCGTATTTT
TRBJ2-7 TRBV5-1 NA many CASSSGHGSYEQYF TGCGCCAGCAGCTCGGGACATGGCTCCTACGAGCAGTACTTC
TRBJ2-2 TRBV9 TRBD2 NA CASSPHLAEYTGELFF TGTGCCAGCAGCCCACACCTAGCGGAGTACACCGGGGAGCTGTTTTTT
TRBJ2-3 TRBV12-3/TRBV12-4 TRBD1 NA CASSLPGGIDTQYF TGTGCCAGCAGTTTACCAGGGGGCATAGATACGCAGTATTTT
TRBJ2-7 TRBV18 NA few CASSQIELPGGEQYF TGTGCCAGCTCACAGATAGAGCTGCCTGGGGGCGAGCAGTACTTC
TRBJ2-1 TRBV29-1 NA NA CSVVGSDNEQFF TGCAGCGTTGTTGGTAGTGACAATGAGCAGTTCTTC
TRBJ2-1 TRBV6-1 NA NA CASLGTYRNEQFF TGTGCCAGTCTCGGGACCTATCGGAATGAGCAGTTCTTC
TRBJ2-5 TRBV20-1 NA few CSAPQLEGGETQYF TGCAGTGCCCCTCAGCTGGAGGGTGGAGAGACCCAGTACTTC
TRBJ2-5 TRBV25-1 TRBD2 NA CASSEMRSGGGETQYF TGTGCCAGCAGTGAAATGCGCTCGGGAGGGGGAGAGACCCAGTACTTC
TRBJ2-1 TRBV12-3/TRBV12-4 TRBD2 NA CASSLAGLAGDNEQFF TGTGCCAGCAGTTTAGCCGGACTAGCGGGAGATAATGAGCAGTTCTTC
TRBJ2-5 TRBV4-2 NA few CASSLGELEGETQYF TGTGCCAGCAGCCTCGGTGAACTAGAAGGAGAGACCCAGTACTTC